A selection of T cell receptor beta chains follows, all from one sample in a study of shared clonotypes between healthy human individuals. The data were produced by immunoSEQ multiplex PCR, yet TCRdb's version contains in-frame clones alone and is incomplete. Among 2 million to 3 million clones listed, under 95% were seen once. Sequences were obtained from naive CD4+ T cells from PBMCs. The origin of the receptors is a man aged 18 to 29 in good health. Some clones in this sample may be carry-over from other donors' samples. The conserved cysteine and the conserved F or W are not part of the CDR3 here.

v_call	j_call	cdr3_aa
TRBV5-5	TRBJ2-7	ASSTLARASSYEQY
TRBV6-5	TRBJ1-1	ASSRKQVNTEAF
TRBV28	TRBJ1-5	ASTLRTVSNQPQH
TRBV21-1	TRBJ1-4	ASSPPPDRRYEKLF
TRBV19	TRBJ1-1	ASSMGDRLNTEAF
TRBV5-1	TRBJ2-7	ASSLGQGLPYEQY
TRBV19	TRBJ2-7	ASSRWGTNSYEQY
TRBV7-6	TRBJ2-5	ASSLGTSSQETQY
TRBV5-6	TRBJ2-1	ASSLAASSYNEQF
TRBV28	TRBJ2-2	ASSSQGARTGELF
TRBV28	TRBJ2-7	ASSSPGQGAKYEQY